One and the same sample provided the 19 T cell receptor beta chains below, sequenced in a study of shared clonotypes between healthy human individuals. This table comes from immunoSEQ multiplex PCR, and its TCRdb copy is limited to in-frame clones, with some not included. The top ten clones hold more than 0.5% of a sample with about 1.1 million clones, about four fifths of them seen once. Material for sequencing was memory CD4+ T cells from PBMCs. The subset is: CD45RA-negative fraction. Receptors were obtained from a man aged 18 to 30 in good health. Some clones in this sample may be carry-over from other donors' samples.

As regards this clone: The sample has other DNA sequences that encode this CDR3 too. This sequence joins TRBV6-5 and TRBJ2-5; 9 nucleotides align to TRBD1. Germline CDR1 and CDR2: MNHEY and SVGAGI. V lost 4 bases and J lost 4; bases outside the gene matches: 4. This CDR3 is built from 14 residues. The CDR3 spells CASSWGQGGETQYF. In DNA, the CDR3 is TGTGCCAGCAGTTGGGGACAGGGAGGAGAGACCCAGTACTTC.

This clone was seen just once. The V and J genes are TRBV6-4 and TRBJ2-3; D perhaps matches TRBD1 (6 bases). The CDR3 is 16 residues long. Germline V gene lookup returns CDR1 MRHNA and CDR2 SNTAGT. The V end lost 6 bases, the J end lost 4 bases, and 20 bases lay between the germline ends. CDR3 protein: CASSAAGGAIPDTQYF. DNA for the CDR3: TGTGCCAGCAGCGCCGCTGGGGGCGCGATACCAGATACGCAGTATTTT.

The chain couples TRBV6-6 to TRBJ2-7; 8 bases match TRBD2. Germline lookup yields CDR1 MNHNY and CDR2 SVGAGI (reference sequence). V dropped 7 bases and J dropped 0; count of bases not matched to a gene: 8. The CDR3 is 15 amino acids. Written as DNA, the CDR3 is TGTGCCAGCATGGAGCGGGAGACCCCCTCCTACGAGCAGTACTTC. This sequence encodes CASMERETPSYEQYF.

The rearrangement uses TRBV7-2 and TRBJ1-2, with TRBD1 identical over 9 bases. Germline trimming cut 5 bases from V and 4 bases from J; bases unmatched to any gene: 8. This CDR3 is 15 amino acids long. Looked up from germline, CDR1 is SGHTA and CDR2 is FQGNSA. In nucleotides, the CDR3 is TGTGCCAGCAGCCAGGGACAGGGACCAGGCTATGGCTACACCTTC. Its protein product is CASSQGQGPGYGYTF.

The rearrangement links TRBV28 to TRBJ1-5; D ambiguous. Trimming cost V 6 bases and J 8 bases, with 11 bases left between them. This CDR3 has 12 amino acids. Germline assignment: CDR1 MDHEN and CDR2 SYDVKM. As DNA, the CDR3 is TGTGCCAGCAGCCAAACCCGGAAGCCCCAGCATTTT. It codes for CASSQTRKPQHF.

The CDR3 DNA reads as TGTGCCAGCAGCTTAAACATGAACTATGGCTACACCTTC. The encoded protein is CASSLNMNYGYTF. The V call is TRBV7-2, the J call TRBJ1-2; no definite D call. Trimming shortened V by 2 bases and J by 2 bases, and 6 bases separated the two germline ends. The germline V gene encodes CDR1 SGHTA and CDR2 FQGNSA. The CDR3 totals 13 residues.

On this clone itself: The sample has other DNA sequences that encode this CDR3 too. The chain is built from TRBV7-3 and TRBJ2-2; 8 bases map to TRBD2. Unmatched junction bases numbered 5, after V lost 3 bases and J lost 2 bases. Looked up from germline, CDR1 is SGHTA and CDR2 is FQGTGA. The CDR3 sequence is 16 residues long. This chain's CDR3 is CASSLTGGSNTGELFF. CDR3 DNA sequence: TGTGCCAGCAGCTTGACGGGAGGGTCAAACACCGGGGAGCTGTTTTTT.

In its sample, this clone was seen a few times. The CDR3 sequence is CASSSSSYREDQPQHF. The CDR3 DNA sequence: TGTGCCAGCAGCTCGTCATCCTACAGGGAAGATCAGCCCCAGCATTTT. This rearrangement joins TRBV7-9 to TRBJ1-5; D is perhaps TRBD1 (6 bases). Germline assignment: CDR1 SEHNR and CDR2 FQNEAQ (reference sequence). The CDR3 has 16 amino acids. V lost 4 bases, J lost 5 bases, and 18 bases lay in between.

The chain employs TRBV5-1 and TRBJ2-3; D call uncertain. The germline V gene encodes CDR1 SGHRS and CDR2 YFSETQ. Trimming took 4 bases from V and 4 from J, leaving 10 bases between them. The CDR3 totals 13 residues. The DNA for the CDR3 is TGCGCCAGCAGCCCTGGGCCGCCAGATACGCAGTATTTT. This codes for CASSPGPPDTQYF.

This chain uses TRBV6-5 with TRBJ1-4; D may be TRBD1 (6 bases). Between the trimmed V and J ends, which lost 6 bases and 6 bases, there was a span of 14 bases. CDR1 and CDR2 from the germline V gene are MNHEY and SVGAGI. The CDR3 covers 14 residues. CDR3 nucleotides: TGTGCCAGCAGACCGGGGGGGGCTGATGAAAAACTGTTTTTT. It encodes CASRPGGADEKLFF.

As to this clone: This specimen includes other DNA sequences encoding the same CDR3. The V call is TRBV7-2, the J call TRBJ1-3, with D uncertain. Trimming left V 6 bases short and J 0 bases short, with 9 bases between. The germline V gene has CDR1 SGHTA and CDR2 FQGNSA. The CDR3 runs 14 residues. The CDR3 here is CASRSGYSGNTIYF. CDR3 DNA sequence: TGTGCCAGCAGATCAGGCTACTCTGGAAACACCATATATTTT.

The gene calls are TRBV6-5 and TRBJ2-1; 7 nucleotides agree with TRBD1. CDR3 length: 15 amino acids. Germline V lookup: CDR1 MNHEY, CDR2 SVGAGI. V gave up 7 bases and J gave up 7 bases; unmatched junction bases: 13. The DNA of the CDR3 is TGTGCCAGCATAACATGGACAGGAGTAAGGAATGAGCAGTTCTTC. This codes for CASITWTGVRNEQFF.

The V and J genes are TRBV2 and TRBJ2-1; D not certain. Trimming stripped 6 bases from V and 14 bases from J, with 26 bases between. CDR3 length: 15 amino acids. CDR1 and CDR2 (germline): SNHLY, FYNNEI. Here the CDR3 DNA reads TGTGCCAGCAGGATTGGTGGGAAGTTTCCAATGAGCGAGTTCTTC. The encoded protein is CASRIGGKFPMSEFF.

The chain has TRBV4-1 and TRBJ2-5; no clear D. Per the germline V gene, CDR1 is MGHRA and CDR2 is YSYEKL. Deletions cut 2 bases from V and 2 bases from J, with 6 bases between. This CDR3 region has 13 residues. In DNA form, the CDR3 reads TGCGCCAGCAGCCAACAGGATCAAGAGACCCAGTACTTC. Protein: CASSQQDQETQYF.

In the case of this clone: Other DNA sequences in this specimen translate into the identical CDR3. The rearrangement uses TRBV29-1 and TRBJ1-1; 7 bases align to TRBD1. Trimming at V came to 6 bases and at J to 3 bases, leaving 1 base not matched to a gene. This CDR3 has 11 amino acids. Germline V lookup: CDR1 SQVTM, CDR2 ANQGSEA. CDR3 nucleotide sequence: TGCAGCGTAACAGGGGACACTGAAGCTTTCTTT. It specifies CSVTGDTEAFF.

The chain employs TRBV27 and TRBJ2-3; TRBD1 might be the D (6 bases). Looked up from germline, CDR1 is MNHEY and CDR2 is SMNVEV (reference sequence). The CDR3 totals 16 residues. Trimming stripped 6 bases from V and 2 bases from J, with 18 bases between. CDR3 nucleotide sequence: TGTGCCAGCAGAGGATTAGGGGGAACGGTCACAGATACGCAGTATTTT. Translated, it gives CASRGLGGTVTDTQYF.

This clone was observed at least ten times. The chain is built from TRBV7-3 and TRBJ2-3, with TRBD1 matching 7 bases. Trimming cost V 5 bases and J 2 bases; bases outside gene matches: 7. The length of the CDR3 is 15 residues. CDR1 and CDR2 from the germline V gene are SGHTA and FQGTGA. CDR3 region: CASSARQGTTDTQYF. The CDR3 nucleotides are TGTGCCAGCAGCGCCCGACAGGGAACCACAGATACGCAGTATTTT. Full variable domain (missing parts from reference TRBV7-3 and TRBJ2-3): GAGVSQTPSNKVTEKGKYVELRCDPISGHTALYWYRQSLGQGPEFLIYFQGTGAADDSGLPNDRFFAVRPEGSVSTLKIQRTERGDSAVYLCASSARQGTTDTQYFGPGTRLTVL.

This sequence joins TRBV6-5 and TRBJ1-2; TRBD1 aligns across 8 bases. After removal of 4 bases from V and 5 bases from J, the junction contained 6 bases not matched to a gene. The CDR3 is 14 amino acids. Germline V gives CDR1 MNHEY, CDR2 SVGAGI. CDR3 bases: TGTGCCAGCAGTTCCCGGGACAGGAGTTATGGCTACACCTTC. Amino acids: CASSSRDRSYGYTF.

This chain connects TRBV5-6 to TRBJ1-1; no reliable D call. The V end was cut by 0 bases, the J end by 11 bases, with 14 bases between. The CDR3 is 13 residues long. Per the germline V gene, CDR1 is SGHDT and CDR2 is YYEEEE. CDR3 sequence (DNA): TGTGCCAGCAGCTTGGGAAGGTCCAGCGGGGCTTTCTTT. Protein: CASSLGRSSGAFF.